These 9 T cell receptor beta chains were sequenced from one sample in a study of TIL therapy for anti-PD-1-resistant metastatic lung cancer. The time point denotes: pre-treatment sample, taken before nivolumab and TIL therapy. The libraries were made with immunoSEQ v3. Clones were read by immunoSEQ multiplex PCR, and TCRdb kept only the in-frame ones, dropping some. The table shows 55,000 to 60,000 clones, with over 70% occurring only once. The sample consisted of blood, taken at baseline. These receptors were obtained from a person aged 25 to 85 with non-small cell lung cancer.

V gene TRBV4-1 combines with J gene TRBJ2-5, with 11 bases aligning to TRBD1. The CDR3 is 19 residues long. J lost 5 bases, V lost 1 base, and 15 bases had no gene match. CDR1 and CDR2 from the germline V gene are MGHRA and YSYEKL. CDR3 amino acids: CASSQGRTGGARSRETQYF. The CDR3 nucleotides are TGCGCCAGCAGCCAAGGAAGGACAGGGGGCGCGCGTAGTCGGGAGACCCAGTACTTC.

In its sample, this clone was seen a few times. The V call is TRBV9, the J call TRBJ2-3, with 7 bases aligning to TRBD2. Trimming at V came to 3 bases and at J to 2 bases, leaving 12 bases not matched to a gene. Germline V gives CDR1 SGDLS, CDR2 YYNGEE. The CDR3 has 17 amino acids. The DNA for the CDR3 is TGTGCCAGCAGCGCCCCGGACGGGACTACCCTCACAGATACGCAGTATTTT. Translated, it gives CASSAPDGTTLTDTQYF.

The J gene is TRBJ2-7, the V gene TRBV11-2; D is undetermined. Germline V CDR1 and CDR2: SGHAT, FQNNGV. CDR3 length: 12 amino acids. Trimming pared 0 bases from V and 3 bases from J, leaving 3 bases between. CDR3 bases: TGTGCCAGCAGCTTAGAGGGCTACGAGCAGTACTTC. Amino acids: CASSLEGYEQYF.

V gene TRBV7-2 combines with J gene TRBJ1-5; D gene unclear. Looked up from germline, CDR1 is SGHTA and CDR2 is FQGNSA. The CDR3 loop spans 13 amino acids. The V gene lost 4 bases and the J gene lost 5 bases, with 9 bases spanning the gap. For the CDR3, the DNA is TGTGCCAGCAGCTGGCGGTGGGATCAGCCCCAGCATTTT. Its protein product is CASSWRWDQPQHF.

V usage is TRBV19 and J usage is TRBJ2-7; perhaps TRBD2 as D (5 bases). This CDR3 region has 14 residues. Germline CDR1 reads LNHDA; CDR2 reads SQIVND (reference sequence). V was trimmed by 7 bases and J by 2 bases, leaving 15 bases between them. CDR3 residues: CASTTGSAAYEQYF. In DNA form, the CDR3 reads TGTGCCAGTACAACGGGATCCGCGGCCTACGAGCAGTACTTC.

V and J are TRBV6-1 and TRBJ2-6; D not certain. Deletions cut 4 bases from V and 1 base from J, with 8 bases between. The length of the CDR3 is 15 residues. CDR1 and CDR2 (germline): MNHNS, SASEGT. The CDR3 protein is CASSAVRSGANVLTF. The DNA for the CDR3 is TGTGCCAGCAGTGCTGTACGGTCTGGGGCCAACGTCCTGACTTTC.

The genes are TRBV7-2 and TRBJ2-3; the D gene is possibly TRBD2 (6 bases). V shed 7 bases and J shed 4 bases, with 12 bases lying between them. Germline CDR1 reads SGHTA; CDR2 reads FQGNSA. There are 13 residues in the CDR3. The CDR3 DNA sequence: TGTGCCAGCAACACCCGCGGGGCAGATACGCAGTATTTT. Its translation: CASNTRGADTQYF.

The CDR3 region is CASSYSSYLNTGELFF. DNA for the CDR3: TGTGCCAGCAGTTACTCCTCCTACCTTAACACCGGGGAGCTGTTTTTT. The rearrangement joins TRBV6-5 to TRBJ2-2, with D unclear. The germline V gene encodes CDR1 MNHEY and CDR2 SVGAGI. The CDR3 is 16 residues long. The germline V and J ends were trimmed by 0 bases and 2 bases, with 10 bases remaining between them.

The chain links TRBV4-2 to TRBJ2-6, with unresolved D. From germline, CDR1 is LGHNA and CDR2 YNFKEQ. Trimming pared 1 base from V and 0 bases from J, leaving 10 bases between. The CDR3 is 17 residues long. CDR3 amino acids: CASSQVGSSSGANVLTF. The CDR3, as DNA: TGTGCCAGCAGCCAAGTAGGCTCTTCCTCTGGGGCCAACGTCCTGACTTTC.